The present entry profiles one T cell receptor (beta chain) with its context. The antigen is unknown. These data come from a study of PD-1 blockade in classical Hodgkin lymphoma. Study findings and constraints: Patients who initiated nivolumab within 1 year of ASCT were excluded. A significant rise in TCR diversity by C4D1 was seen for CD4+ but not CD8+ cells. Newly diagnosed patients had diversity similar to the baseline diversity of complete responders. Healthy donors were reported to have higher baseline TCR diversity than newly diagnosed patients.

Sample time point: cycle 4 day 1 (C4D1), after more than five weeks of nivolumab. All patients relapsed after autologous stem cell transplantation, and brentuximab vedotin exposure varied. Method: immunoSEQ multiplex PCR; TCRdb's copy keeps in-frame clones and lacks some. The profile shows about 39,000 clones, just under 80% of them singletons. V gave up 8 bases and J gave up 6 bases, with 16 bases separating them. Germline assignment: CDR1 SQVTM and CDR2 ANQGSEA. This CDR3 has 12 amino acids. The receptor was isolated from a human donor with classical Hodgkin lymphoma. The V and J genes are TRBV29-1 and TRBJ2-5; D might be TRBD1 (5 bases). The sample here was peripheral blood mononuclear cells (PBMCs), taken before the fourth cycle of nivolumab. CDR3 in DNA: TGCAGCATTTGGGGCCTTAAAAAGACCCAGTACTTC. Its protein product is CSIWGLKKTQYF.